This TCR beta chain derives from a study of T cell responses to AZD1222 COVID-19 vaccine. With 8 bases removed from V and 8 bases from J, the gap between germline ends came to 15 bases. The germline V gene encodes CDR1 SQVTM and CDR2 ANQGSEA. This CDR3 contains 11 residues. Second-dose schedules of about 4 or about 12 weeks were combined. On this clone: What it binds is unknown.

The table came from immunoSEQ multiplex PCR; TCRdb's copy has only in-frame clones and leaves some out. The data show over 120,000 clones, with around 84% seen just once and approximately 5.4% held by the top ten. Study outcomes and limitations: CD4 TCRs linked to vaccination spanned spike, dominating at 160-218 and 743-854. With two AZD1222 doses given, Spike-specific TCR breadth and depth both rose.

The gene calls are TRBV29-1 and TRBJ1-2; D is possibly TRBD1 (5 bases). This sample comprised peripheral blood, obtained 28 days after the second AZD1222 dose. The receptor comes from an adult who received the AZD1222 COVID-19 vaccine. CDR3 protein: CSFGRVDGYTF. Written as DNA, the CDR3 is TGCAGCTTCGGCAGGGTGGACGGCTACACCTTC.